Following are 23 T cell receptor beta chains from one sample sequenced in a study of radiotherapy plus CTLA-4 blockade in lung cancer. Sequencing used immunoSEQ multiplex PCR; TCRdb keeps in-frame clones, though not all of them. The sample consists of approximately 82,000 clones, over 75% of them appearing once. The material was peripheral blood, obtained from a patient treated with radiotherapy plus ipilimumab. Source of these receptors: a human donor with non-small cell lung cancer that progressed on radiotherapy plus ipilimumab.

The sample holds a few counts of this clone. CDR3 nucleotides: TGTGCCAGCAGCTTTGGGACAGGGAGCGGAAACACCATATATTTT. Its protein is CASSFGTGSGNTIYF. The V call is TRBV5-4, the J call TRBJ1-3; 9 nucleotides align to TRBD1. J lost 4 bases, V lost 2 bases, and 4 bases had no gene match. Germline V gene sequence: CDR1 SGHNT, CDR2 YYREEE (reference sequence). The CDR3 loop spans 15 amino acids.

The chain combines TRBV19 with TRBJ2-6; D is perhaps TRBD2 (7 bases). The ends were cut back, 5 bases at V and 4 bases at J, with 12 bases in the middle. The CDR3 consists of 15 residues. CDR1 LNHDA and CDR2 SQIVND come from the germline V gene (reference sequence). The DNA for the CDR3 is TGTGCCAGTAGTGGGGGGGCAGGCGGGGCCAACGTCCTGACTTTC. Protein sequence: CASSGGAGGANVLTF. The complete variable domain, with remaining parts taken from reference TRBV19 and TRBJ2-6, reads DGGITQSPKYLFRKEGQNVTLSCEQNLNHDAMYWYRQDPGQGLRLIYYSQIVNDFQKGDIAEGYSVSREKKESFPLTVTSAQKNPTAFYLCASSGGAGGANVLTFGAGSRLTVL.

The chain recombines TRBV2 with TRBJ2-1, with D possibly TRBD2 on 6 matching bases. The CDR3 is 13 amino acids. The ends were cut back, 7 bases at V and 12 bases at J, with 19 bases in the middle. Germline-derived CDR1 and CDR2 are SNHLY and FYNNEI. CDR3 amino acids: CASKMGVRERQFF. The CDR3 bases are TGTGCCAGCAAGATGGGGGTTCGGGAGCGGCAGTTCTTC. The full variable domain, in which reference TRBV2 and TRBJ2-1 provide the parts outside the CDR3, is EPEVTQTPSHQVTQMGQEVILRCVPISNHLYFYWYRQILGQKVEFLVSFYNNEISEKSEIFDDQFSVERPDGSNFTLKIRSTKLEDSAMYFCASKMGVRERQFFGPGTRLTVL.

The chain links TRBV30 to TRBJ1-3, with D possibly matching TRBD1 (6 bases). The V end was cut by 5 bases, the J end by 3 bases, with 14 bases between. This CDR3 has 14 amino acids. From germline, CDR1 is GTSNPN and CDR2 SVGIG (reference sequence). CDR3 protein: CAWSTGGRGNTIYF. The CDR3 DNA sequence: TGTGCCTGGTCTACGGGGGGCCGTGGAAACACCATATATTTT.

CDR3 residues: CASSYSRTGPDYGYTF. In DNA form, the CDR3 reads TGTGCCAGCAGTTACTCAAGGACAGGGCCAGACTATGGCTACACCTTC. The chain joins TRBV6-6 to TRBJ1-2, with 8 bases that match TRBD1. This CDR3 is built from 16 residues. CDR1 is MNHNY, CDR2 SVGAGI, per germline (reference sequence). J lost 3 bases, V lost 0 bases, and 6 bases had no gene match.

This sequence joins TRBV5-5 and TRBJ2-7; 12 nucleotides agree with TRBD1. CDR1 and CDR2 (germline): SGHKS, YYEKEE (reference sequence). There are 15 residues in the CDR3. V shed 3 bases, J shed 3 bases, and the junction held 4 bases outside the gene matches. The CDR3 here is CASSWGQGANYEQYF. The CDR3 nucleotides read TGTGCCAGCAGCTGGGGACAGGGGGCAAACTACGAGCAGTACTTC.

The genes are TRBV5-4 and TRBJ2-7; possibly TRBD1 or TRBD2 for D (5 bases each). V lost 3 bases and J lost 3, with 13 bases in between. Germline CDR1 SGHNT, CDR2 YYREEE (reference sequence). The CDR3 consists of 14 residues. DNA of the CDR3: TGTGCCAGCAGCTCCCCCGGGACCTTCTACGAGCAGTACTTC. Protein: CASSSPGTFYEQYF.

The J gene is TRBJ2-5, the V gene TRBV7-3; no definite D call. The CDR3 is 14 amino acids. Germline V CDR1 and CDR2: SGHTA, FQGTGA. The V and J ends lost 2 bases and 6 bases respectively, with 13 bases between them. The CDR3 reads CASSLAPEMKTQYF. Here the CDR3 DNA reads TGTGCCAGCAGCTTAGCCCCAGAAATGAAGACCCAGTACTTC.

The gene calls are TRBV5-4 and TRBJ2-5; possibly TRBD2 for D (5 bases). From germline, CDR1 is SGHNT and CDR2 YYREEE (reference sequence). The V end was cut by 1 base, the J end by 1 base, with 11 bases between. This CDR3 has 15 amino acids. CDR3 nucleotide sequence: TGTGCCAGCAGCTTGAAACGGACTTCCCAAGAGACCCAGTACTTC. This gives the protein CASSLKRTSQETQYF.

Of note for this clone: The same CDR3 is also encoded by other DNA sequences in this sample. V gene TRBV19 combines with J gene TRBJ1-1, with D hard to call. The V end lost 4 bases, the J end lost 0 bases, and 12 bases lay between the germline ends. The CDR3 runs to 15 residues. In germline, CDR1 is LNHDA, CDR2 SQIVND (reference sequence). The CDR3 bases are TGTGCCAGTAGTACCCACAGCCTCATGAACACTGAAGCTTTCTTT. The encoded protein is CASSTHSLMNTEAFF.

This clone was seen a few times. The rearrangement joins TRBV5-1 to TRBJ1-3; weak D call: TRBD1 (5 bases). This CDR3 comprises 15 residues. Germline V gene data show CDR1 as SGHRS and CDR2 as YFSETQ. V lost 3 bases to trimming and J lost 2 bases, with 12 bases between them. CDR3 sequence: CASSSSGTAGNTIYF. The CDR3 DNA is TGCGCCAGCAGCTCCTCCGGGACGGCTGGAAACACCATATATTTT.

The chain links TRBV4-3 to TRBJ1-2; no firm D call. The CDR3 runs 15 residues. CDR1 and CDR2 (germline): LGHNA, YSLEER. V was clipped by 0 bases and J by 2 bases, with 10 bases between them. CDR3 coding DNA: TGCGCCAGCAGCCAAGATCTTAGGGAGAACTATGGCTACACCTTC. Residues: CASSQDLRENYGYTF.

Written as DNA, the CDR3 is TGTGCCAGCCGCCGGGTCAACTCCTACGAGCAGTACTTC. It encodes CASRRVNSYEQYF. The chain links TRBV7-2 to TRBJ2-7; D is ambiguous. This CDR3 spans 13 amino acids. Per the germline V gene, CDR1 is SGHTA and CDR2 is FQGNSA. Trimming took 8 bases from V and 0 from J, leaving 11 bases between them.

This chain joins TRBV7-9 and TRBJ2-5, with 9 bases that match TRBD2. The CDR3 has 16 residues. CDR1 SEHNR and CDR2 FQNEAQ come from the germline V gene (reference sequence). The V segment lost 3 bases and the J segment 2 bases; nucleotides outside the gene matches: 7. CDR3 sequence reads: CASSFVSGSRQETQYF. In DNA form, the CDR3 reads TGTGCCAGCAGCTTTGTTAGCGGGAGTAGGCAAGAGACCCAGTACTTC.

The gene calls are TRBV4-3 and TRBJ1-5; 9 bases line up with TRBD1. Germline CDR1 LGHNA, CDR2 YSLEER. V lost 0 bases to trimming and J lost 4 bases; unmatched junction nucleotides: 4. The CDR3 sequence is 16 residues long. CDR3 protein: CASSQEGGQGNQPQHF. The CDR3 coding sequence is TGCGCCAGCAGCCAAGAAGGGGGACAGGGTAATCAGCCCCAGCATTTT.

The V and J genes are TRBV5-1 and TRBJ1-3, with D perhaps matching TRBD1 (5 bases). Per the germline V gene, CDR1 is SGHRS and CDR2 is YFSETQ. This CDR3 contains 14 residues. Trimming shortened V by 4 bases and J by 0 bases, and 8 bases separated the two germline ends. The CDR3 sequence is CASSPGSSGNTIYF. As DNA, the CDR3 is TGCGCCAGCAGCCCAGGGAGCTCTGGAAACACCATATATTTT.

V is TRBV7-9 and J is TRBJ2-7, with D possibly being TRBD2 (5 bases). V shed 0 bases and J shed 4 bases, with 13 bases lying between them. The V gene's germline CDR1 is SEHNR and CDR2 FQNEAQ (reference sequence). This CDR3 has 15 residues. The CDR3 nucleotides read TGTGCCAGCAGCTTAGCGCTCGGCGGGTTTTACGAGCAGTACTTC. It specifies CASSLALGGFYEQYF. Using reference TRBV7-9 and TRBJ2-7 for the parts outside the CDR3, the full variable domain is DTGVSQNPRHKITKRGQNVTFRCDPISEHNRLYWYRQTLGQGPEFLTYFQNEAQLEKSRLLSDRFSAERPKGSFSTLEIQRTEQGDSAMYLCASSLALGGFYEQYFGPGTRLTVT.

The chain employs TRBV6-5 and TRBJ1-5; D might be TRBD1 (5 bases). The V gene lost 6 bases and the J gene lost 6 bases, with 15 bases spanning the gap. CDR3 length: 14 amino acids. CDR1 is MNHEY, CDR2 SVGAGI, per germline. CDR3 in amino acids: CASSTSGNGQPQHF. The CDR3 DNA reads TGTGCCAGCAGCACCTCAGGGAACGGTCAGCCCCAGCATTTT.

The chain uses TRBV6-6 and TRBJ1-2, with D perhaps matching TRBD1 (5 bases). This CDR3 region has 12 residues. Trimming removed 1 base at V and 8 bases at J, with 8 bases between. CDR1 is MNHNY and CDR2 is SVGAGI in the germline V gene (reference sequence). CDR3: CASSYYRDGYTF. As DNA, the CDR3 is TGTGCCAGCAGTTACTATCGGGACGGCTACACCTTC.

The J gene is TRBJ1-1, the V gene TRBV11-2; D is perhaps TRBD1 (6 bases). The germline CDR1 and CDR2 sequences are SGHAT and FQNNGV. V gave up 3 bases and J gave up 0 bases, with 17 bases separating them. The CDR3 extends over 17 amino acids. The CDR3 spells CASSLSHGGRMNTEAFF. DNA of the CDR3: TGTGCCAGCAGCTTGTCCCACGGGGGCAGGATGAACACTGAAGCTTTCTTT.

This clone appeared a single time. This rearrangement joins TRBV28 to TRBJ2-3; no definite D call. Germline V gene data show CDR1 as MDHEN and CDR2 as SYDVKM. There are 15 residues in the CDR3. Trimming removed 0 bases at V and 0 bases at J, with 7 bases between. DNA for the CDR3: TGTGCCAGCAGTTTATGGGGTACTAGCACAGATACGCAGTATTTT. Protein product: CASSLWGTSTDTQYF.

V usage is TRBV30 and J usage is TRBJ2-5, with a possible D match to TRBD2 (6 bases). V lost 3 bases, J lost 7 bases, and 18 bases lay in between. CDR1 GTSNPN and CDR2 SVGIG come from the germline V gene (reference sequence). CDR3 length: 14 residues. The CDR3, as DNA: TGTGCCTGGAGGGGACTCGGCCCCAAGGGGACCCAGTACTTC. Translation: CAWRGLGPKGTQYF.

The chain joins TRBV7-9 to TRBJ2-1, with D hard to call. This CDR3 has 13 amino acids. With 1 base removed from V and 2 bases from J, the gap between germline ends came to 3 bases. Germline-derived CDR1 and CDR2 are SEHNR and FQNEAQ (reference sequence). The CDR3 loop is CASSLGAYNEQFF. The CDR3 DNA follows: TGTGCCAGCAGCTTAGGGGCCTACAATGAGCAGTTCTTC.